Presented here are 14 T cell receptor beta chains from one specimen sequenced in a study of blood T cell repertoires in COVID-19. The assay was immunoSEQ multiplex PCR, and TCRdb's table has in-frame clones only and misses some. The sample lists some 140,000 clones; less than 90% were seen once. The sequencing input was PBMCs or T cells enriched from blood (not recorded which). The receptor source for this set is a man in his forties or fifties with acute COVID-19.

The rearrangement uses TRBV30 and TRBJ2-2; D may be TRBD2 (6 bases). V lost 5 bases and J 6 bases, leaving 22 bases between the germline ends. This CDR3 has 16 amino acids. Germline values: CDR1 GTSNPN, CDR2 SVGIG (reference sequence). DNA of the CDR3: TGTGCCTGGGGAGGTTCTGCTAGCGCTATCCCCGGGGAGCTGTTTTTT. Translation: CAWGGSASAIPGELFF.

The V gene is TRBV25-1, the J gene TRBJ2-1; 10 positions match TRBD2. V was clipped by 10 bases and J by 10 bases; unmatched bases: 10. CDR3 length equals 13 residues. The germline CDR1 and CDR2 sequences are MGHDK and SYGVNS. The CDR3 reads CATRLAGGREQFF. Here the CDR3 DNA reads TGTGCCACCAGACTAGCGGGTGGTAGAGAGCAGTTCTTC.

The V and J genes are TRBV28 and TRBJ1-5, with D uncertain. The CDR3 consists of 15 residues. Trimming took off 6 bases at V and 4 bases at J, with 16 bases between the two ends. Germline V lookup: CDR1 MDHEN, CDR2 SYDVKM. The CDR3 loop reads CASSSPGLDNQPQHF. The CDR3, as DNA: TGTGCCAGCAGCTCACCGGGTCTGGATAATCAGCCCCAGCATTTT.

CDR3 in amino acids: CASSFQTENYGYTF. The DNA of the CDR3 is TGTGCCAGCAGTTTCCAGACGGAGAACTATGGCTACACCTTC. V and J are TRBV28 and TRBJ1-2, with D unclear. The CDR3 is 14 residues long. Germline V gene sequence: CDR1 MDHEN, CDR2 SYDVKM. V was cut by 3 bases and J by 2 bases, with 10 bases left in between.

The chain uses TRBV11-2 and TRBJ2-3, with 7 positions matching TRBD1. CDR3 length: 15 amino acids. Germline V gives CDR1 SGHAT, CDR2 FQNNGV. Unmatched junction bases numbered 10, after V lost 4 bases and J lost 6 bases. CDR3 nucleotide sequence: TGTGCCAGCAGCTCATGGCAGGGGGTTCGGGATACGCAGTATTTT. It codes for CASSSWQGVRDTQYF. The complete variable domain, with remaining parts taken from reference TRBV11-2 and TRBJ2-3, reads EAGVAQSPRYKIIEKRQSVAFWCNPISGHATLYWYQQILGQGPKLLIQFQNNGVVDDSQLPKDRFSAERLKGVDSTLKIQPAKLEDSAVYLCASSSWQGVRDTQYFGPGTRLTVL.

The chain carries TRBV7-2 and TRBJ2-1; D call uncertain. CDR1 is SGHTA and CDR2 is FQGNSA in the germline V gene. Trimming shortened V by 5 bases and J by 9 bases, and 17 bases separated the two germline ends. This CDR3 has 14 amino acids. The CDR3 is CASSRPIASSEQFF. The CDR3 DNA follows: TGTGCCAGCAGCCGCCCGATAGCATCAAGTGAGCAGTTCTTC. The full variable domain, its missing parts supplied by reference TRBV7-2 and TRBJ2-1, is GAGVSQSPSNKVTEKGKDVELRCDPISGHTALYWYRQSLGQGLEFLIYFQGNSAPDKSGLPSDRFSAERTGGSVSTLTIQRTQQEDSAVYLCASSRPIASSEQFFGPGTRLTVL.

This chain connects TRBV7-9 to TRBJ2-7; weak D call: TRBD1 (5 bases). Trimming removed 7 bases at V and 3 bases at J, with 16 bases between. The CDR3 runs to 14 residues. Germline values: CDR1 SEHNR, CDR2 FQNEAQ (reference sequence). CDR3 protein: CASTRAGISYEQYF. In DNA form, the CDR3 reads TGTGCCAGCACCAGGGCAGGGATTAGCTACGAGCAGTACTTC.

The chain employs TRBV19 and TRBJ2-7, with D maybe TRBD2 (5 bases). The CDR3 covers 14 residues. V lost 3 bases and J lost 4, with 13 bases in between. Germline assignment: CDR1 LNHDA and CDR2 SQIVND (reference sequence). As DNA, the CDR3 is TGTGCCAGTAGTATTGGGGTAGGGAGTTACGAGCAGTACTTC. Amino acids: CASSIGVGSYEQYF.

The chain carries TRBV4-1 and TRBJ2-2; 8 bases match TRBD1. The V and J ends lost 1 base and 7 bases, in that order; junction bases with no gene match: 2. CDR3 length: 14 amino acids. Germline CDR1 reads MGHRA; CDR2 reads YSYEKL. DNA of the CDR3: TGCGCCAGCAGCCAAGCAGGGGGCAGCGGGGAGCTGTTTTTT. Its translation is CASSQAGGSGELFF.

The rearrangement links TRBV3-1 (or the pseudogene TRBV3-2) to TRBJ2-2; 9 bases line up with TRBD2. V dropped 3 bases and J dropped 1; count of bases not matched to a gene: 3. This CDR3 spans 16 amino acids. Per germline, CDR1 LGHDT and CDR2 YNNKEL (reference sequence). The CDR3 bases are TGTGCCAGCAGCCAGGATAGCGGGAGGAACACCGGGGAGCTGTTTTTT. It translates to CASSQDSGRNTGELFF.

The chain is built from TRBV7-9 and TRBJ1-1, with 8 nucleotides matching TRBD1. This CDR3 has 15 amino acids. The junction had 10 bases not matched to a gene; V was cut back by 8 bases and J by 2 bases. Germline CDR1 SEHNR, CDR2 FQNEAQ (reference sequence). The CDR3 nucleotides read TGTGCCAGCTCACTCCCAACAGGGGGAAACACTGAAGCTTTCTTT. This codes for CASSLPTGGNTEAFF.

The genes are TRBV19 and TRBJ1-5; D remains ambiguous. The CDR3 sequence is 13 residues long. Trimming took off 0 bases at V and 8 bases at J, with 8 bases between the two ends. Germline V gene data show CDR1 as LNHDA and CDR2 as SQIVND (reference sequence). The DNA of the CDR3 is TGTGCCAGTAGTATAGATCTCGGGGAGCCCCAGCATTTT. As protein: CASSIDLGEPQHF.

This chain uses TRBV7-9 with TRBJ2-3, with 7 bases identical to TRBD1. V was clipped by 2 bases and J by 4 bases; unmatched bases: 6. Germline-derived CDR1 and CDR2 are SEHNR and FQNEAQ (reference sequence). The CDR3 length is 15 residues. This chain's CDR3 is CASSLSGQKADTQYF. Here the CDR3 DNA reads TGTGCCAGCAGCTTATCGGGACAGAAGGCAGATACGCAGTATTTT.

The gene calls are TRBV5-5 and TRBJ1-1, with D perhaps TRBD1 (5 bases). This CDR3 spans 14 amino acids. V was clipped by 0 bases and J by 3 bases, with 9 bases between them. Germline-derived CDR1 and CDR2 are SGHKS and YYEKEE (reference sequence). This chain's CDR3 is CASSLAIRDTEAFF. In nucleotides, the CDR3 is TGTGCCAGCAGCTTGGCGATCAGGGACACTGAAGCTTTCTTT.